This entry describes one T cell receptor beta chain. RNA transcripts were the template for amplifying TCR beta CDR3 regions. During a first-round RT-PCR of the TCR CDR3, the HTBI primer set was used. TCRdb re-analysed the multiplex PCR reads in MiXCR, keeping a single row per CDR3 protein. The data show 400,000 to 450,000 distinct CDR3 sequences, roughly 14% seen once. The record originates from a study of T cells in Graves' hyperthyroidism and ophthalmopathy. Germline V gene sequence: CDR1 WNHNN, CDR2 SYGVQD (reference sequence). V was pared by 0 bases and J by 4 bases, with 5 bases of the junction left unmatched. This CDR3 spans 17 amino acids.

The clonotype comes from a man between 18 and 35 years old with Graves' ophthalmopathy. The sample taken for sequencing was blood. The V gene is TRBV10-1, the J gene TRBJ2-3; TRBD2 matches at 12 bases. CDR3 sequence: CASSESLTSGGADTQYF. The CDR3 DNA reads TGCGCCAGCAGTGAGTCCCTGACTAGCGGGGGTGCAGATACGCAGTATTTT.